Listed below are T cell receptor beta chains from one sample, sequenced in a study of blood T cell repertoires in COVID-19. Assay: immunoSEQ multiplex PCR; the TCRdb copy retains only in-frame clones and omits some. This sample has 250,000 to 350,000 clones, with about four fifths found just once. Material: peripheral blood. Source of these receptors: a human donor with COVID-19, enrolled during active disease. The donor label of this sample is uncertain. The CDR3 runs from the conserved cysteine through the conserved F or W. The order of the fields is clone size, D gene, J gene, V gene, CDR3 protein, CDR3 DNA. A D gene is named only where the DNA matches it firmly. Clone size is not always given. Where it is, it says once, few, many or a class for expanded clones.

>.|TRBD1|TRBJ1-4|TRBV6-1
CASSDMTGWEKLFF
TGTGCCAGCAGTGATATGACAGGGTGGGAAAAACTGTTTTTT
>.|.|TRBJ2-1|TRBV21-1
CASSPALGREGYNEQFF
TGTGCCAGCAGCCCGGCGTTGGGGCGGGAGGGCTACAATGAGCAGTTCTTC
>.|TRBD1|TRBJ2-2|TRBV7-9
CASSPQGARNTGELFF
TGTGCCAGCAGTCCTCAGGGGGCGCGCAACACCGGGGAGCTGTTTTTT
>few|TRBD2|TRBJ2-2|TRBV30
CAQTSGSKVAGELFF
TGTGCCCAGACTAGCGGGAGTAAGGTAGCCGGGGAGCTGTTTTTT
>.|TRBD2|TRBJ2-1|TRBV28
CASMPSWGLAGNEQFF
TGTGCCAGCATGCCCTCCTGGGGACTAGCGGGGAATGAGCAGTTCTTC
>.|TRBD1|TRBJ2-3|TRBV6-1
CASSGGTGPNTDTQYF
TGTGCCAGCAGTGGGGGGACAGGACCTAACACAGATACGCAGTATTTT
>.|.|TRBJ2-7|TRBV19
CASSLRGSEQYF
TGTGCCAGTAGCCTCCGGGGGTCCGAGCAGTACTTC
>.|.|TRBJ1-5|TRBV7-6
CASSLSHRGDQPQHF
TGTGCCAGCAGCTTAAGTCATAGGGGCGATCAGCCCCAGCATTTT
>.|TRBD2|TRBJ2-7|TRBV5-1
CASSPAPSGRVLWEQYF
TGCGCCAGCAGCCCGGCGCCGAGCGGGAGGGTTCTCTGGGAGCAGTACTTC
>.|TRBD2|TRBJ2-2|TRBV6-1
CASSESGLGFAGELFF
TGTGCCAGCAGTGAATCCGGACTAGGATTCGCCGGGGAGCTGTTTTTT
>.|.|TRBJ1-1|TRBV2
CASSLDTTEAFF
TGTGCCAGCAGCCTCGATACAACTGAAGCTTTCTTT
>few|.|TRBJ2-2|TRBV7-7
CASSPQIRDAGELFF
TGTGCTAGCAGCCCCCAAATCAGGGATGCCGGGGAGCTGTTTTTT
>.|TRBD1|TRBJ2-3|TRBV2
CASSDRSSWQGADTQYF
TGTGCCAGCAGTGATCGGTCTTCGTGGCAGGGGGCAGATACGCAGTATTTT
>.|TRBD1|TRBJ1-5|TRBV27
CASSPTGGNQPQHF
TGTGCCAGCAGCCCTACAGGGGGCAATCAGCCCCAGCATTTT
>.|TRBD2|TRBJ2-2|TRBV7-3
CASSPRGLAGSHGELFF
TGTGCCAGCAGCCCACGGGGACTAGCGGGATCCCACGGGGAGCTGTTTTTT
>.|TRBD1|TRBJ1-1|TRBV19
CASKTGENTEAFF
TGTGCCAGTAAAACAGGGGAGAACACTGAAGCTTTCTTT
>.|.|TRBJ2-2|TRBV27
CASRGTPIEYTGELFF
TGTGCCAGCAGGGGCACCCCGATTGAGTACACCGGGGAGCTGTTTTTT
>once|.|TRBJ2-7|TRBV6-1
CASSEARGSPYEQYF
TGTGCCAGCAGTGAAGCAAGGGGCTCTCCCTACGAGCAGTACTTC
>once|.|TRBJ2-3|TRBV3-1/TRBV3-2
CASNGQFTDTQYF
TGTGCCAGCAACGGACAGTTCACAGATACGCAGTATTTT
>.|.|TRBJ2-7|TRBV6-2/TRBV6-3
CASSYNGVSYEQYF
TGTGCCAGCAGTTATAACGGAGTATCCTACGAGCAGTACTTC
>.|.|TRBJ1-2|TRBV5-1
CASSLDRDSNYGYTF
TGCGCCAGCAGCTTGGACAGGGATTCTAACTATGGCTACACCTTC
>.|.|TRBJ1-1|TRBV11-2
CASSLDRSTEAFF
TGTGCCAGCAGCTTAGATCGGAGCACTGAAGCTTTCTTT
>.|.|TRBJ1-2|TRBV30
CAWSPDRVYGYTF
TGTGCCTGGAGCCCGGACAGAGTCTATGGCTACACCTTC
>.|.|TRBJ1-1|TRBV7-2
CASSLDRNTEAFF
TGTGCCAGCAGCCTGGACAGGAACACTGAAGCTTTCTTT
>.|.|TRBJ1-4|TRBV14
CASSQDWGPNEKLFF
TGTGCCAGCAGCCAAGATTGGGGGCCTAATGAAAAACTGTTTTTT
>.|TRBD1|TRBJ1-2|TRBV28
CASSPARDRGRLGYTF
TGTGCCAGCAGTCCCGCCCGGGACAGGGGGCGACTTGGCTACACCTTC
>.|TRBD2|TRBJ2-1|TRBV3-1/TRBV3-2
CASSQDTGGPFDEQFF
TGTGCCAGCAGCCAAGATACGGGAGGGCCATTCGATGAGCAGTTCTTC
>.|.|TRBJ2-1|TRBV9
CASSGLLEDNEQFF
TGTGCCAGCAGCGGACTACTAGAGGACAATGAGCAGTTCTTC
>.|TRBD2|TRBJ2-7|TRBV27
CASSFIAGGLGEQYF
TGTGCCAGCAGTTTTATTGCGGGAGGGCTGGGGGAGCAGTACTTC
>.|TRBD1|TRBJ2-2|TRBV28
CASSFGTALTGELFF
TGTGCCAGCAGTTTTGGGACAGCCCTTACCGGGGAGCTGTTTTTT
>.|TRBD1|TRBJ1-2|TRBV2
CASSAPGQVYVGYGYTF
TGTGCCAGCAGTGCTCCGGGACAGGTCTATGTGGGGTATGGCTACACCTTC
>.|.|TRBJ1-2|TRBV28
CASGSLGVDWGYTF
TGTGCCAGCGGCTCGCTAGGGGTTGATTGGGGCTACACCTTC
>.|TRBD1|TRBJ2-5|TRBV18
CASSPETGGMETQYF
TGTGCCAGCTCACCAGAGACAGGGGGCATGGAGACCCAGTACTTC
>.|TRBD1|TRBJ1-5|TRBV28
CASSLPFWTGGHSNQPQHF
TGTGCCAGCAGTTTACCCTTCTGGACAGGGGGGCATAGCAATCAGCCCCAGCATTTT
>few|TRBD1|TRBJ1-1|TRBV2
CASSPDRVWAEAFF
TGTGCCAGCAGTCCAGACAGGGTATGGGCTGAAGCTTTCTTT
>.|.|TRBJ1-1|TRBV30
CAWSLTGGDTEAFF
TGTGCCTGGAGTTTAACCGGAGGGGACACTGAAGCTTTCTTT
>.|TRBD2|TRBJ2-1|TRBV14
CASSHGTSGRNEQFF
TGTGCCAGCAGCCACGGGACTAGCGGGAGAAATGAGCAGTTCTTC
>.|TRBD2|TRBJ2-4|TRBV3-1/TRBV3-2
CASSPGLAQTGAKNIQYF
TGTGCCAGCAGCCCGGGACTAGCTCAGACGGGAGCCAAAAACATTCAGTACTTC
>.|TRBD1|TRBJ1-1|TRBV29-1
CSVGTPTGANTEAFF
TGCAGCGTTGGGACCCCGACAGGGGCGAACACTGAAGCTTTCTTT
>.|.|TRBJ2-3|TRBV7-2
CASSLDGGGTDTQYF
TGTGCCAGCAGCTTAGATGGCGGCGGCACAGATACGCAGTATTTT
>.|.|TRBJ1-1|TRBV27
CASSLFRETEAFF
TGTGCCAGCAGTTTATTTCGGGAAACTGAAGCTTTCTTT
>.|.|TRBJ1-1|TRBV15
CATRERLDFELEAFF
TGTGCCACCAGGGAAAGACTAGACTTTGAGTTAGAAGCTTTCTTT
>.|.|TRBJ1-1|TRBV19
CASSIGVPSQAFF
TGTGCCAGTAGTATCGGTGTCCCTAGTCAAGCTTTCTTT
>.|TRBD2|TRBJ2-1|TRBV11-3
CASSLGLAGTEQFF
TGTGCCAGCAGCTTGGGACTAGCGGGGACGGAGCAGTTCTTC
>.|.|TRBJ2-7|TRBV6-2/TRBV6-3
CASSSFSYEQYF
TGTGCCAGCAGCTCCTTTTCCTACGAGCAGTACTTC
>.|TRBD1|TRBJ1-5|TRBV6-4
CASSAEQGAHQPQHF
TGTGCCAGCAGCGCCGAACAGGGGGCGCATCAGCCCCAGCATTTT
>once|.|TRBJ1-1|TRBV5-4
CASIRDKETTEAFF
TGTGCCAGCATCCGGGACAAGGAGACCACTGAAGCTTTCTTT
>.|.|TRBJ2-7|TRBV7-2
CASSLAGGDRAYILYEQYF
TGTGCCAGCAGCTTAGCGGGAGGAGACAGGGCCTATATCCTCTACGAGCAGTACTTC
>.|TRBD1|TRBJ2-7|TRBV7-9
CASSSTRILQGDRYEQYF
TGTGCCAGCAGCTCGACACGAATTCTGCAGGGGGACCGCTACGAGCAGTACTTC
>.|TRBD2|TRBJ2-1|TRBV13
CASSPRGGLAGGRSYNEQFF
TGTGCCAGCAGCCCTAGGGGTGGACTAGCGGGAGGGAGGTCCTACAATGAGCAGTTCTTC
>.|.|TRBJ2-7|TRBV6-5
CASSLRGSPAYEQYF
TGTGCCAGCAGTCTAAGGGGTTCCCCAGCCTACGAGCAGTACTTC
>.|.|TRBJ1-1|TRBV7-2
CASSSAGSRYTEAFF
TGTGCCAGCAGCTCGGCAGGAAGTAGGTACACTGAAGCTTTCTTT
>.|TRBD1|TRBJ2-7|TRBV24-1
CATSDPGQGASYEQYF
TGTGCCACCAGTGACCCAGGACAGGGAGCTTCCTACGAGCAGTACTTC
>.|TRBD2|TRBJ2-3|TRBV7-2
CASSLSGTSTDTQYF
TGTGCCAGCAGCCTCAGCGGGACTAGCACAGATACGCAGTATTTT
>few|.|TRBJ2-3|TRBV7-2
CASSLARVGDTQYF
TGTGCCAGCAGCTTAGCCAGGGTGGGAGATACGCAGTATTTT